This T cell receptor (beta chain) was obtained from a study of CD8+ T cells in alopecia areata. The germline V gene encodes CDR1 SEHNR and CDR2 FQNEAQ (reference sequence). This CDR3 contains 15 residues. V was pared by 7 bases and J by 0 bases, with 14 bases between. Broader study findings: Researchers report lesional scalp, most notably alopecia totalis/universalis, outstripped normal scalp in clonality.

RNA, once extracted, was reverse transcribed into cDNA for use as the sequencing template. Libraries were prepared by immunoSEQ multiplex PCR; TCRdb keeps only in-frame clonotypes and omits some of them. This sample has approximately 98,000 clones, with approximately 59% found just once. A word on this clone: Its antigen is not known.

What was sequenced was CD8+ T cells sorted from blood. The chain joins TRBV7-9 to TRBJ2-3; possible D gene TRBD1, 6 bases. The TCR originated in a human donor in good health. CDR3 nucleotide sequence: TGTGCCAGCATCCCCGGGGACATAAGCACAGATACGCAGTATTTT. Translation: CASIPGDISTDTQYF.